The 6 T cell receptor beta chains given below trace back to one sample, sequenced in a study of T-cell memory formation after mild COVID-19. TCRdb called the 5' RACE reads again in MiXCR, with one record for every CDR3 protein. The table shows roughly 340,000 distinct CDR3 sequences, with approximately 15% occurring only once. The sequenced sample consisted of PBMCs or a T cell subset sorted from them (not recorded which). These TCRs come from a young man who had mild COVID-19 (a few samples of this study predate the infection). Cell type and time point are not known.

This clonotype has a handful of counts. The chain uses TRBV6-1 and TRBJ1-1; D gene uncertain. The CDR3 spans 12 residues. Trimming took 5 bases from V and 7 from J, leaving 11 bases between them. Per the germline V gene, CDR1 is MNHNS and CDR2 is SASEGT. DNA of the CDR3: TGTGCCAGCAGTCCCATGGTGGGTGAAGCTTTCTTT. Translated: CASSPMVGEAFF.

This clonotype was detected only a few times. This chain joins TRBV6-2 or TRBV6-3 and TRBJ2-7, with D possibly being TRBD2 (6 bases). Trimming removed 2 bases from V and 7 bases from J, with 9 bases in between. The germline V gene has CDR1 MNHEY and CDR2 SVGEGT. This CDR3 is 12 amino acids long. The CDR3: CASSYPGTEQYV. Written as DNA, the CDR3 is TGTGCCAGCAGTTACCCGGGGACTGAGCAGTACGTC.

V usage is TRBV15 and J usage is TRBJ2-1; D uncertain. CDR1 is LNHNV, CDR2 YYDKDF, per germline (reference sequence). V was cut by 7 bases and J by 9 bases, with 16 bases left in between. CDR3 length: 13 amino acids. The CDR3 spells CATTIRPVGEQFF. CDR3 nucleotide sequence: TGTGCCACCACAATACGGCCCGTGGGTGAGCAGTTCTTC.

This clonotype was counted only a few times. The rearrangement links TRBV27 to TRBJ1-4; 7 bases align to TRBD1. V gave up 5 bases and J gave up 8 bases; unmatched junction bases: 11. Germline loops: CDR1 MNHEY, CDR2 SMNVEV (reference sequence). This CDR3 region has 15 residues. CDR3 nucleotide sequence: TGTGCCAGCAGTATTAATCCGGGACAGAGGGAAAAACTGTTTTTT. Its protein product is CASSINPGQREKLFF.

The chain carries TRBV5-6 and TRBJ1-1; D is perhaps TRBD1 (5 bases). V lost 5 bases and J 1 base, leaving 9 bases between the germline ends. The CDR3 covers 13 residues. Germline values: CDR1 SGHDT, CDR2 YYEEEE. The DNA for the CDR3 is TGTGCCAGCAGGGGGGGTGAGAACACTGAAGCTTTCTTT. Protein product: CASRGGENTEAFF.

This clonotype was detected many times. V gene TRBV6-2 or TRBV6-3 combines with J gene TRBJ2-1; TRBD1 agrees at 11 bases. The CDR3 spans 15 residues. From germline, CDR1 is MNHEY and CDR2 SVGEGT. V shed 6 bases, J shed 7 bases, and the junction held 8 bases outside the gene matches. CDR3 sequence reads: CASRGGTGGRNEQFF. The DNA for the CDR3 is TGTGCCAGCAGGGGTGGGACAGGGGGACGGAATGAGCAGTTCTTC.